Following are 32 T cell receptor beta chains from one sample sequenced in a study of T-cell memory formation after mild COVID-19. TCRdb called the 5' RACE reads again in MiXCR, with one record for every CDR3 protein. The sample carries a few hundred thousand distinct CDR3 sequences, around 21% recorded once. Sample: PBMCs or a T cell subset sorted from them (not recorded which). The receptors shown here come from an adult woman who had mild COVID-19 (a few samples of this study predate the infection). Cell type and time point are not known.

This clonotype was seen a handful of times. The chain uses TRBV7-9 and TRBJ1-1; tentatively, D is TRBD1 (6 bases). The CDR3 length is 12 residues. Germline lookup yields CDR1 SEHNR and CDR2 FQNEAQ (reference sequence). The CDR3, as DNA: TGTGTCCACGGAGGGGGAGACACTGAAGCTTTCTTT. This gives the protein CVHGGGDTEAFF. Combining the CDR3 with reference TRBV7-9 and TRBJ1-1 gives the whole variable domain DTGVSQNPRHKITKRGQNVTFRCDPISEHNRLYWYRQTLGQGPEFLTYFQNEAQLEKSRLLSDRFSAERPKGSFSTLEIQRTEQGDSAMYLCVHGGGDTEAFFGQGTRLTVV.

The chain joins TRBV5-1 to TRBJ2-1; unclear D gene. The V and J ends lost 0 bases and 8 bases respectively, with 18 bases between them. Looked up from germline, CDR1 is SGHRS and CDR2 is YFSETQ. The CDR3 contains 16 residues. Written as DNA, the CDR3 is TGCGCCAGCAGCTTGGTTTTAGCTGTGGAGTACGATGAGCAGTTCTTC. Translation: CASSLVLAVEYDEQFF. Complete variable domain (other parts from reference TRBV5-1 and TRBJ2-1): KAGVTQTPRYLIKTRGQQVTLSCSPISGHRSVSWYQQTPGQGLQFLFEYFSETQRNKGNFPGRFSGRQFSNSRSEMNVSTLELGDSALYLCASSLVLAVEYDEQFFGPGTRLTVL.

The V gene is TRBV9, the J gene TRBJ1-5, with D perhaps TRBD1 (5 bases). V lost 0 bases and J 6 bases, leaving 13 bases between the germline ends. The CDR3 is made up of 15 amino acids. CDR1 is SGDLS, CDR2 YYNGEE, per germline. This CDR3 reads CASSVDAGTGQPQHF. The CDR3 nucleotides read TGTGCCAGCAGCGTAGATGCAGGGACGGGTCAGCCCCAGCATTTT.

This clonotype has more than one count but fewer than ten. The chain carries TRBV12-3 or TRBV12-4 and TRBJ1-2; the match to TRBD1 covers 7 bases. The CDR3 extends over 13 amino acids. J gave up 7 bases and V 4 bases, and 6 bases lay outside the gene matches. CDR3: CASSSMRTGGYTF. The CDR3 DNA reads TGTGCCAGCAGTTCTATGCGGACAGGTGGCTACACCTTC.

The chain is built from TRBV7-9 and TRBJ2-1; the match to TRBD1 covers 9 bases. V shed 6 bases and J 6 bases; nucleotides not matched to a gene: 12. This CDR3 is 16 amino acids long. Germline loops: CDR1 SEHNR, CDR2 FQNEAQ (reference sequence). In nucleotides, the CDR3 is TGTGCCAGCAGTGACCGCCGGGACAGGGAAGGCAATGAGCAGTTCTTC. Amino acid sequence: CASSDRRDREGNEQFF.

This clonotype was picked up a small number of times. This sequence joins TRBV7-9 and TRBJ2-2; D gene ambiguous. V was trimmed by 5 bases and J by 3 bases, leaving 7 bases between them. CDR1 and CDR2 (germline): SEHNR, FQNEAQ (reference sequence). The length of the CDR3 is 13 residues. The DNA of the CDR3 is TGTGCCAGCAGCACCCAATACACCGGGGAGCTGTTTTTT. Its protein is CASSTQYTGELFF. The whole variable domain, filled in from reference TRBV7-9 and TRBJ2-2, reads DTGVSQNPRHKITKRGQNVTFRCDPISEHNRLYWYRQTLGQGPEFLTYFQNEAQLEKSRLLSDRFSAERPKGSFSTLEIQRTEQGDSAMYLCASSTQYTGELFFGEGSRLTVL.

The rearrangement links TRBV4-1 to TRBJ1-2; the match to TRBD1 covers 10 bases. V shed 4 bases and J 8 bases; nucleotides not matched to a gene: 7. The CDR3 is 14 amino acids. Germline assignment: CDR1 MGHRA and CDR2 YSYEKL. The CDR3 loop reads CASSPLDRGKGYTF. The CDR3 region has the DNA TGCGCCAGCAGCCCACTGGACAGGGGGAAGGGCTACACCTTC.

Many counts were recorded for this clonotype. At one end the junction does not follow the germline gene, possibly because of a read error. The CDR3 loop reads CASSSTGIYGYTF. DNA for the CDR3: TGCGCCAGCAGCTCGACAGGGATCTATGGCTACACCTTC. The chain links TRBV7-9 to TRBJ1-2, with TRBD1 matching over 7 bases. The CDR3 consists of 13 residues. The germline V gene encodes CDR1 SEHNR and CDR2 FQNEAQ (reference sequence).

This clonotype was seen only a few times. The chain has TRBV12-3 or TRBV12-4 and TRBJ2-2; D is possibly TRBD2 (6 bases). The CDR3 loop spans 15 amino acids. Trimming shortened V by 4 bases and J by 6 bases, and 15 bases separated the two germline ends. This CDR3 reads CASSSAGTAAGELFF. The CDR3 DNA follows: TGTGCCAGCAGTTCGGCGGGAACCGCTGCCGGGGAGCTGTTTTTT.

With regard to this clonotype: The junction differs from germline at one of its ends, possibly a read error. The genes are TRBV6-6 and TRBJ2-7, with D possibly matching TRBD2 (7 bases). The CDR3 extends over 16 amino acids. Germline CDR1 is MNHNY and CDR2 is SVGAGI (reference sequence). CDR3 amino acids: CSSRTDGGRVDYEQYF. CDR3 sequence (DNA): TGTTCCAGCAGAACTGACGGGGGGCGAGTTGACTACGAGCAGTACTTC.

V gene TRBV12-3 or TRBV12-4 combines with J gene TRBJ2-5, with 10 bases matching TRBD1. The CDR3 loop spans 16 amino acids. Trimming took 6 bases from V and 5 from J; bases not matched to a gene: 12. The DNA of the CDR3 is TGTGCCAGCAGCAGAAGGGGACAGGGGTGGAGGGAGACCCAGTACTTC. This codes for CASSRRGQGWRETQYF.

This clonotype was seen more than once but under ten times. The rearrangement joins TRBV20-1 to TRBJ1-1; 7 nucleotides agree with TRBD1. This CDR3 comprises 12 residues. Per the germline V gene, CDR1 is DFQATT and CDR2 is SNEGSKA (reference sequence). The trim removed 7 bases at V and 4 bases at J, leaving 6 bases unmatched. CDR3 nucleotide sequence: TGCAGTGTAGGCAGGGGGTCCACTGAAGCTTTCTTT. The encoded protein is CSVGRGSTEAFF.

The chain joins TRBV7-6 to TRBJ2-3, with TRBD2 matching 7 bases. Germline V CDR1 and CDR2: SGHVS, FNYEAQ. The V gene end was trimmed by 6 bases and the J gene end by 6 bases; junction bases not matched to a gene: 9. CDR3 length: 14 amino acids. The CDR3 nucleotides read TGTGCCAGCAGACGCGCGGGGGTAGATGATACGCAGTATTTT. Translation: CASRRAGVDDTQYF.

A few counts support this clonotype. The V call is TRBV6-4, the J call TRBJ2-3; D ambiguous. CDR1 and CDR2 (germline): MRHNA, SNTAGT. V gave up 5 bases and J gave up 2 bases, with 8 bases separating them. This CDR3 spans 13 amino acids. The CDR3 nucleotides read TGTGCCAGCAGTAGGGTTCCCACAGATACGCAGTATTTT. The encoded protein is CASSRVPTDTQYF.

This clonotype was seen at least ten times. The V and J genes are TRBV29-1 and TRBJ1-1, with no clear D. Trimming removed 4 bases at V and 1 base at J, with 7 bases between. This CDR3 spans 12 amino acids. In germline, CDR1 is SQVTM, CDR2 ANQGSEA. The CDR3 region has the DNA TGCAGCGTTGGGACCACGAACACTGAAGCTTTCTTT. Its translation: CSVGTTNTEAFF.

This clonotype was counted only a few times. The J gene is TRBJ1-1, the V gene TRBV7-9; D possibly corresponds to TRBD1 (5 bases). This CDR3 has 14 amino acids. Germline assignment: CDR1 SEHNR and CDR2 FQNEAQ (reference sequence). With 5 bases removed from V and 7 bases from J, the gap between germline ends came to 17 bases. CDR3 bases: TGTGCCAGCAGCCGAGCGGGGGGTATGATTGAAGCTTTCTTT. This codes for CASSRAGGMIEAFF.

The chain employs TRBV6-1 and TRBJ2-7, with 7 bases fitting TRBD1. The junction had 5 bases not matched to a gene; V was cut back by 3 bases and J by 6 bases. Germline CDR1 and CDR2: MNHNS and SASEGT. The CDR3 is 13 residues long. DNA for the CDR3: TGTGCCAGCAGTGAGGGACAGAGTCGCGAGCAGTACTTC. As protein: CASSEGQSREQYF.

The V call is TRBV6-6, the J call TRBJ2-2, with TRBD2 matching 15 bases. Germline V gene sequence: CDR1 MNHNY, CDR2 SVGAGI (reference sequence). J was trimmed by 1 base and V by 6 bases; bases with no gene match: 12. The CDR3 consists of 20 residues. CDR3 DNA: TGTGCCAGCAGCCCCTCATGGACTAGCGGGAGGGTCCTGAACACCGGGGAGCTGTTTTTT. It yields the protein CASSPSWTSGRVLNTGELFF.

The table lists this clonotype with a few counts. The V gene is TRBV29-1, the J gene TRBJ2-1; D is perhaps TRBD2 (6 bases). The CDR3 sequence is 15 residues long. Germline loops: CDR1 SQVTM, CDR2 ANQGSEA. V was shortened by 4 bases and J by 8 bases, with 21 bases between the two germline ends. CDR3 DNA: TGCAGCGTTGGTCCCCAACTAGCCTGGGTTTATGAGCAGTTCTTC. This codes for CSVGPQLAWVYEQFF.

Only a few counts were recorded for this clonotype. The CDR3 is CSAREHRGRNTEAFF. In DNA form, the CDR3 reads TGCAGTGCTAGAGAGCACAGGGGGAGGAACACTGAAGCTTTCTTT. The chain has TRBV20-1 and TRBJ1-1; 8 positions match TRBD1. Germline CDR1 and CDR2: DFQATT and SNEGSKA (reference sequence). The length of the CDR3 is 15 residues. The junction had 4 bases not matched to a gene; V was cut back by 0 bases and J by 1 base.

This clonotype showed up just a few times. This chain connects TRBV29-1 to TRBJ2-5; weak D call: TRBD1 (5 bases). The CDR3 consists of 13 residues. Trimming took off 5 bases at V and 3 bases at J, with 13 bases between the two ends. Germline V lookup: CDR1 SQVTM, CDR2 ANQGSEA. The CDR3 DNA reads as TGCAGCGTTTCAGGGCAGGTCGAAGAGACCCAGTACTTC. This gives the protein CSVSGQVEETQYF.

This clonotype was detected only a few times. The rearrangement joins TRBV12-3 or TRBV12-4 to TRBJ1-5; D unclear. The CDR3 is made up of 17 amino acids. V was cut by 3 bases and J by 0 bases, with 15 bases left in between. This CDR3 reads CASSFGPSLYSNQPQHF. As DNA, the CDR3 is TGTGCCAGCAGTTTTGGGCCGTCCTTGTATAGCAATCAGCCCCAGCATTTT.

This clonotype has more than one count but fewer than ten. The chain carries TRBV5-1 and TRBJ2-2, with D unclear. Germline CDR1 SGHRS, CDR2 YFSETQ. This CDR3 is built from 12 residues. Deletions cut 1 base from V and 7 bases from J, with 5 bases between. The CDR3 nucleotides are TGCGCCAGCAGCTTGCCCTACGGGGAGCTGTTTTTT. This translates into CASSLPYGELFF.

The chain combines TRBV5-1 with TRBJ2-3; TRBD1 matches at 7 bases. Trimming at V came to 3 bases and at J to 3 bases, leaving 10 bases not matched to a gene. The CDR3 spans 16 residues. Looked up from germline, CDR1 is SGHRS and CDR2 is YFSETQ. This CDR3 is CASSSSTGLITDTQYF. DNA of the CDR3: TGCGCCAGCAGCTCCTCGACAGGGCTGATAACAGATACGCAGTATTTT.

This clonotype was seen more than once but under ten times. The chain couples TRBV5-1 to TRBJ1-5; 12 nucleotides match TRBD1. The CDR3 is 16 residues long. Germline trimming cut 9 bases from V and 0 bases from J; bases unmatched to any gene: 7. The germline V gene encodes CDR1 SGHRS and CDR2 YFSETQ. The chain's CDR3 is CAIPGQGAYSNQPQHF. CDR3 coding DNA: TGCGCCATACCGGGACAGGGGGCTTATAGCAATCAGCCCCAGCATTTT.

In this sample, this clonotype turned up a few times. The chain joins TRBV4-2 to TRBJ2-7; D call uncertain. The ends were cut back, 0 bases at V and 3 bases at J, with 9 bases in the middle. Germline values: CDR1 LGHNA, CDR2 YNFKEQ. The CDR3 loop spans 14 amino acids. In DNA, the CDR3 is TGTGCCAGCAGCCAAGAACGGCTAGACTACGAGCAGTACTTC. Translating gives CASSQERLDYEQYF.

The gene calls are TRBV7-2 and TRBJ2-3; no definite D call. Trimming stripped 3 bases from V and 2 bases from J, with 6 bases between. Germline CDR1 reads SGHTA; CDR2 reads FQGNSA. This CDR3 comprises 13 residues. DNA of the CDR3: TGTGCCAGCAGCTTCTTCTTCACAGATACGCAGTATTTT. Its protein is CASSFFFTDTQYF.

This chain uses TRBV12-3 or TRBV12-4 with TRBJ1-3; no definite D call. V gave up 2 bases and J gave up 3 bases, with 11 bases separating them. The CDR3 spans 15 residues. The chain's CDR3 is CASSLTQNIGNTIYF. CDR3 nucleotide sequence: TGTGCCAGCAGTTTAACACAGAATATTGGAAACACCATATATTTT.

J is TRBJ2-3 and V is TRBV4-1; D gene unclear. Germline-derived CDR1 and CDR2 are MGHRA and YSYEKL. Trimming stripped 7 bases from V and 1 base from J, with 15 bases between. CDR3 size: 15 residues. The CDR3 sequence is CASTQRGLGTDTQYF. DNA for the CDR3: TGCGCCAGCACTCAGAGAGGTTTAGGCACAGATACGCAGTATTTT.

The chain combines TRBV7-6 with TRBJ2-1, with 10 bases that match TRBD1. J lost 2 bases, V lost 5 bases, and 12 bases had no gene match. The length of the CDR3 is 18 residues. Germline V lookup: CDR1 SGHVS, CDR2 FNYEAQ. The CDR3 region has the DNA TGTGCCAGCAGCGCCCTCGGACCCGGGACAGGGGCCTACAATGAGCAGTTCTTC. The encoded protein is CASSALGPGTGAYNEQFF.

The genes are TRBV9 and TRBJ2-2, with D possibly matching TRBD1 (5 bases). V was clipped by 0 bases and J by 4 bases, with 7 bases between them. The CDR3 contains 14 residues. Germline V gene lookup returns CDR1 SGDLS and CDR2 YYNGEE. The CDR3 spells CASSVVQGTGELFF. The CDR3 nucleotides read TGTGCCAGCAGCGTAGTTCAGGGCACCGGGGAGCTGTTTTTT.

The chain links TRBV5-1 to TRBJ2-1, with D possibly being TRBD1 (7 bases). Germline loops: CDR1 SGHRS, CDR2 YFSETQ. The CDR3 is 14 amino acids. V lost 4 bases, J lost 8 bases, and 16 bases lay in between. The CDR3 DNA is TGCGCCAGCAGCCCGGGCAGGGGGGAAGATGAGCAGTTCTTC. This translates into CASSPGRGEDEQFF.